The 12 T cell receptor beta chains in this list originate from one sample, sequenced in a study of low-dose radiotherapy and immunotherapy resistance in tumors. Time point in this sample: before trial treatment. First-strand cDNA relied on TRAV- and TRBV-specific primers spanning alpha and beta chains. Both a constant-region primer and a V-primer adapter served to amplify TCRs across approximately 19 PCR cycles. Using its own MiXCR run on the reads, TCRdb lists one record per CDR3 protein. The sample has 60,000 to 90,000 distinct CDR3 sequences, around 32% seen once; the top ten hold around 10%. The material sequenced was PBMCs, taken before treatment. Receptors were obtained from a female donor with ovarian cancer.

Ten or more counts support this clonotype. This chain connects TRBV4-3 to TRBJ2-1, with TRBD2 as a possible D gene (6 bases). The germline gives CDR1 LGHNA, CDR2 YSLEER. The V end was cut by 0 bases, the J end by 0 bases, with 12 bases between. The CDR3 spans 17 residues. The CDR3 coding sequence is TGCGCCAGCAGCCAAGATGGCCTAGCGAGCTCCTACAATGAGCAGTTCTTC. Residues: CASSQDGLASSYNEQFF.

The chain employs TRBV5-4 and TRBJ2-1; weak D call: TRBD1 (5 bases). The germline V and J ends were trimmed by 0 bases and 9 bases, with 10 bases remaining between them. The CDR3 is 13 amino acids. Germline values: CDR1 SGHNT, CDR2 YYREEE (reference sequence). CDR3 nucleotides: TGTGCCAGCAGCTTGGGACAGTATCCTGAGCAGTTCTTC. Translated, it gives CASSLGQYPEQFF.

The rearrangement links TRBV5-1 to TRBJ1-2; 9 bases line up with TRBD1. The V segment lost 4 bases and the J segment 8 bases; nucleotides outside the gene matches: 9. CDR1 is SGHRS and CDR2 is YFSETQ in the germline V gene. CDR3 length: 14 amino acids. The CDR3 sequence: CASSQSGQGAGYTF. The CDR3, as DNA: TGCGCCAGCAGCCAGTCGGGACAGGGTGCCGGCTACACCTTC. Full variable domain (rest looked up from reference TRBV5-1 and TRBJ1-2): KAGVTQTPRYLIKTRGQQVTLSCSPISGHRSVSWYQQTPGQGLQFLFEYFSETQRNKGNFPGRFSGRQFSNSRSEMNVSTLELGDSALYLCASSQSGQGAGYTFGSGTRLTVV.

Of note for this clonotype: A junction boundary mismatches the germline segment, possibly from a read error. The V gene is TRBV4-2, the J gene TRBJ2-7; no clear D gene. In germline, CDR1 is LGHNA, CDR2 YNFKEQ. This CDR3 region has 16 residues. The CDR3 sequence: CASSYRAGRASYEQYF. The CDR3 bases are TGTGCCAGCAGCTACCGGGCCGGAAGGGCGTCCTACGAGCAATACTTC.

A remark on this clonotype: One end of the junction is discordant with germline, which a read error may explain. CDR3 nucleotide sequence: TGCGTCAGCAGGAGGACAGGAGGGAATGAGCAGTTCTTC. It codes for CVSRRTGGNEQFF. The V gene is TRBV5-1, the J gene TRBJ2-1, with D maybe TRBD1 (7 bases). The germline gives CDR1 SGHRS, CDR2 YFSETQ. The CDR3 sequence is 13 residues long.

The V gene is TRBV24-1, the J gene TRBJ1-4, with 8 nucleotides matching TRBD1. This CDR3 is 14 amino acids long. Germline V gene lookup returns CDR1 KGHDR and CDR2 SFDVKD. V was clipped by 3 bases and J by 8 bases; unmatched bases: 4. The CDR3 is CATSDPGTGEKLFF. The CDR3 DNA reads TGTGCCACCAGTGATCCCGGGACAGGAGAAAAACTGTTTTTT.

This clonotype was detected ten times or more. V usage is TRBV5-1 and J usage is TRBJ2-2; TRBD2 aligns across 12 bases. Trimming cost V 0 bases and J 1 base; bases outside gene matches: 4. Germline CDR1 SGHRS, CDR2 YFSETQ. This CDR3 is built from 18 residues. The CDR3 loop is CASSLELAGGRNTGELFF. CDR3 bases: TGCGCCAGCAGCTTGGAACTAGCGGGGGGCAGGAACACCGGGGAGCTGTTTTTT.

This clonotype was picked up many times. The chain links TRBV29-1 to TRBJ2-7, with 9 bases fitting TRBD1. Germline V gives CDR1 SQVTM, CDR2 ANQGSEA. Germline trimming cut 7 bases from V and 2 bases from J; bases unmatched to any gene: 3. The CDR3 runs to 12 residues. Written as DNA, the CDR3 is TGCAGCGCCGGGACAGGGACCTACGAGCAGTACTTC. Translating gives CSAGTGTYEQYF.

This clonotype was recorded at least ten times. The gene calls are TRBV7-2 and TRBJ2-2; D gene unclear. CDR3 length: 14 amino acids. Germline assignment: CDR1 SGHTA and CDR2 FQGNSA. V was shortened by 3 bases and J by 0 bases, with 5 bases between the two germline ends. The CDR3 region has the DNA TGTGCCAGCAGCTTGGGCGCGAACACCGGGGAGCTGTTTTTT. Its protein product is CASSLGANTGELFF.

Turning to this clonotype: A far larger clone is off by one base, so a read error is likely. This CDR3 fails to terminate in the conserved phenylalanine or tryptophan, so it likely reflects a read error. J is TRBJ2-7 and V is TRBV28, with D possibly matching TRBD2 (5 bases). This CDR3 spans 15 amino acids. The V and J ends lost 6 bases and 5 bases respectively, with 20 bases between them. Looked up from germline, CDR1 is MDHEN and CDR2 is SYDVKM. CDR3 bases: TGTGCCAGCAGCCCCCACACTAGTACGTTCGACGAGCAGTACTCC. Its translation: CASSPHTSTFDEQYS.

Worth noting for this clonotype: With a much larger clone just one base away, this may be a read error. The rearrangement joins TRBV25-1 to TRBJ2-1; 11 bases fit TRBD1. Germline V CDR1 and CDR2: MGHDK, SYGVNS. Germline trimming cut 4 bases from V and 10 bases from J; bases unmatched to any gene: 12. The CDR3 has 16 amino acids. CDR3 region: CASSGTGGFFTTEQFF. The DNA of the CDR3 is TGTGCCAGCAGTGGGACAGGGGGCTTTTTCACTACCGAGCAGTTCTTC.

The chain combines TRBV4-2 with TRBJ2-1; 12 nucleotides agree with TRBD2. The germline gives CDR1 LGHNA, CDR2 YNFKEQ. There are 15 residues in the CDR3. Trimming cost V 6 bases and J 5 bases; bases outside gene matches: 5. CDR3 residues: CASRPSGGGNNEQFF. Written as DNA, the CDR3 is TGTGCCAGCAGGCCTAGCGGGGGGGGGAACAATGAGCAGTTCTTC.